This TCR beta chain was identified during a study of CD8 T cells in Susac syndrome. Random hexamers were used to reverse transcribe about 0.45 to 1 ug of RNA. TCRdb independently ran MiXCR on the immunoSEQ multiplex PCR reads; one entry per CDR3 protein. Counted here are more than 65,000 distinct CDR3 sequences, approximately 95% occurring once; the ten biggest clones make up roughly 0.5%. The receptor's source is a human donor with Susac syndrome. The sample comprised CD8+ T cells from PBMCs.

CDR3 protein: CASSLLQSNTEAFF. The CDR3 bases are TGTGCCAGCAGTTTACTACAGTCGAACACTGAAGCTTTCTTT. The chain recombines TRBV28 with TRBJ1-1; unclear D gene. The germline gives CDR1 MDHEN, CDR2 SYDVKM. V shed 2 bases and J shed 1 base, with 8 bases lying between them. This CDR3 spans 14 amino acids.